The 26 T cell receptor beta chains below were found in one sample sequenced in a study of blood T cells in healthy people across ages. It was with a sample-barcoded 5' primer and a J-beta primer mix that a second PCR of roughly 6 to 12 cycles was run. TCRdb ran MiXCR on the 5' RACE reads and lists one entry per CDR3 protein. Among approximately 900,000 distinct CDR3 sequences listed, about 48% were seen once. Sample: blood. These receptors were obtained from a man aged 30-40 years in good health.

This rearrangement joins TRBV12-3 or TRBV12-4 to TRBJ1-6, with 8 bases aligning to TRBD1. V shed 1 base, J shed 8 bases, and the junction held 7 bases outside the gene matches. This CDR3 is built from 16 residues. The CDR3 loop is CASSLGAGGTYSPLHF. In DNA form, the CDR3 reads TGTGCCAGCAGTTTAGGGGCAGGGGGCACATATTCACCCCTCCACTTT.

This sequence joins TRBV11-2 and TRBJ2-7; no reliable D call. CDR3 length: 15 amino acids. With 4 bases removed from V and 3 bases from J, the gap between germline ends came to 16 bases. Germline CDR1 SGHAT, CDR2 FQNNGV. As DNA, the CDR3 is TGTGCCAGCAGCTCTAACGTAGACCCATTCTACGAGCAGTACTTC. This codes for CASSSNVDPFYEQYF.

This chain uses TRBV12-5 with TRBJ2-5; 9 positions agree with TRBD1. This CDR3 contains 14 residues. Germline-derived CDR1 and CDR2 are LGHNT and FRNRAP. Trimming took 5 bases from V and 5 from J; bases not matched to a gene: 6. CDR3 loop: CASGTGQGRETQYF. The CDR3 nucleotides read TGTGCTAGTGGTACGGGACAGGGCCGGGAGACCCAGTACTTC. The full variable domain, completed using reference TRBV12-5 and TRBJ2-5, is DARVTQTPRHKVTEMGQEVTMRCQPILGHNTVFWYRQTMMQGLELLAYFRNRAPLDDSGMPKDRFSAEMPDATLATLKIQPSEPRDSAVYFCASGTGQGRETQYFGPGTRLLVL.

The CDR3 sequence is CSARDFRQGRTDTQYF. The CDR3 DNA follows: TGCAGTGCTAGAGATTTCCGGCAGGGCCGCACAGATACGCAGTATTTT. The chain combines TRBV20-1 with TRBJ2-3, with D possibly matching TRBD1 (5 bases). The CDR3 is 16 amino acids. Germline V gene lookup returns CDR1 DFQATT and CDR2 SNEGSKA (reference sequence). V was cut by 0 bases and J by 1 base, with 14 bases left in between.

The J gene is TRBJ2-5, the V gene TRBV3-1; 11 nucleotides agree with TRBD1. The last part of the DNA fits TRBJ2-7 better; the J call may be wrong. CDR1 is LGHDT and CDR2 is YNNKEL in the germline V gene (reference sequence). The CDR3 spans 16 residues. CDR3 bases: TGTGCCAGCAGCCGGGGTAGGGGACAGGGGGTCAACGAGCAGTACTTC. It translates to CASSRGRGQGVNEQYF.

The chain combines TRBV6-2 or TRBV6-3 with TRBJ1-1, with D hard to call. Germline values: CDR1 MNHEY, CDR2 SVGEGT. V was cut by 2 bases and J by 1 base, with 14 bases left in between. This CDR3 is built from 16 residues. CDR3 bases: TGTGCCAGCAGTTACCCCGAAGGTAAGAGGAACACTGAAGCTTTCTTT. It codes for CASSYPEGKRNTEAFF.

This clonotype was seen repeatedly, ten times or more. This chain connects TRBV7-2 to TRBJ2-5; the match to TRBD1 covers 8 bases. V trimming: 7 bases; J trimming: 2 bases; junction bases outside the gene matches: 9. There are 15 residues in the CDR3. Germline V CDR1 and CDR2: SGHTA, FQGNSA. CDR3 loop: CASTQQGGPQETQYF. CDR3 in DNA: TGTGCCAGCACACAACAGGGGGGACCTCAAGAGACCCAGTACTTC.

A note on this clonotype: A clone one base away is much larger, so this may be a read error. This sequence joins TRBV6-4 and TRBJ2-1; TRBD2 might be the D (6 bases). Germline V CDR1 and CDR2: MRHNA, SNTAGT. The CDR3 covers 16 residues. V lost 5 bases and J lost 7, with 21 bases in between. CDR3: CASSYLPGLGGNEQFF. The CDR3 coding sequence is TGTGCCAGCAGTTACTTACCGGGACTGGGTGGGAATGAGCAGTTCTTC.

Remarks on this clonotype: The junction does not match germline at one end; this may be a read error. The chain recombines TRBV10-3 with TRBJ2-3; D perhaps matches TRBD1 (5 bases). The length of the CDR3 is 16 residues. In germline, CDR1 is ENHRY, CDR2 SYGVKD. In DNA, the CDR3 is TGTGCCATCAGTGAGGTAGTAGGGGCCCGCACAGGTACGCAGTATTTT. Translation: CAISEVVGARTGTQYF.

CDR3 coding DNA: TGTGCCAGCAGCTTGTATAGGGGTGGGAATTCACCCCTCCACTTT. Its translation is CASSLYRGGNSPLHF. This chain joins TRBV7-2 and TRBJ1-6, with D possibly TRBD1 on 5 matching bases. V was clipped by 3 bases and J by 7 bases, with 13 bases between them. This CDR3 is 15 amino acids long. Per germline, CDR1 SGHTA and CDR2 FQGNSA. Combining the CDR3 with reference TRBV7-2 and TRBJ1-6 gives the whole variable domain GAGVSQSPSNKVTEKGKDVELRCDPISGHTALYWYRQSLGQGLEFLIYFQGNSAPDKSGLPSDRFSAERTGGSVSTLTIQRTQQEDSAVYLCASSLYRGGNSPLHFGNGTRLTVT.

About this clonotype: One junction end disagrees with the germline gene, perhaps due to a read error. The rearrangement joins TRBV4-1 to TRBJ2-5, with TRBD2 as a possible D gene (6 bases). This CDR3 spans 14 amino acids. The germline gives CDR1 MGHRA, CDR2 YSYEKL. The CDR3 DNA is TGCGCCAGCAGCCAAGGTAGCGGCCAAGAGACCCGGTACTTC. It encodes CASSQGSGQETRYF.

This clonotype was counted a few times. The chain uses TRBV3-1 and TRBJ1-2; D gene uncertain. V was trimmed by 3 bases and J by 0 bases, leaving 11 bases between them. Germline CDR1 reads LGHDT; CDR2 reads YNNKEL (reference sequence). This CDR3 region has 15 residues. This chain's CDR3 is CASSQGWMANYGYTF. The DNA of the CDR3 is TGTGCCAGCAGCCAGGGGTGGATGGCTAACTATGGCTACACCTTC.

The chain recombines TRBV4-3 with TRBJ2-5, with TRBD1 matching over 9 bases. CDR3 size: 16 residues. V shed 1 base, J shed 5 bases, and the junction held 8 bases outside the gene matches. CDR1 and CDR2 (germline): LGHNA, YSLEER. The CDR3 nucleotides are TGCGCCAGCAGCCAAGGATGGGGACAGGGCGTGGAGACCCAGTACTTC. This gives the protein CASSQGWGQGVETQYF.

This chain links TRBV25-1 with TRBJ1-5; a possible D gene is TRBD1 (5 bases). This CDR3 has 14 amino acids. V was clipped by 5 bases and J by 5 bases, with 13 bases between them. Germline CDR1 and CDR2: MGHDK and SYGVNS. The CDR3 DNA reads TGTGCCAGCAGTCCAGGGAAATTCGATCAGCCCCAGCATTTT. Its translation is CASSPGKFDQPQHF.

A note on this clonotype: A much larger clone differs from this one at a single base, so this may be a read error. The chain joins TRBV7-2 to TRBJ2-3; D possibly corresponds to TRBD1 (5 bases). The CDR3 has 19 amino acids. Trimming removed 1 base from V and 6 bases from J, with 26 bases in between. Germline V gives CDR1 SGHTA, CDR2 FQGNSA. The CDR3 loop is CASSLDTPPLGLTTDTQYF. The CDR3 DNA reads TGTGCCAGCAGCTTAGACACGCCGCCTTTGGGGCTCACCACGGATACGCAGTATTTT.

This clonotype was seen a few times. V and J are TRBV7-3 and TRBJ1-2; TRBD1 aligns across 8 bases. The length of the CDR3 is 16 residues. Germline CDR1 is SGHTA and CDR2 is FQGTGA. Unmatched junction bases numbered 14, after V lost 5 bases and J lost 6 bases. The CDR3 DNA reads as TGTGCCAGCAGCGATGCCAACAAACAGGGGGTAAATGGCTACACCTTC. Amino acid sequence: CASSDANKQGVNGYTF.

The genes are TRBV29-1 and TRBJ2-3; D possibly corresponds to TRBD1 (8 bases). Trimming removed 5 bases at V and 4 bases at J, with 13 bases between. The length of the CDR3 is 13 residues. Per the germline V gene, CDR1 is SQVTM and CDR2 is ANQGSEA. This CDR3 reads CSVQQGGSDTQYF. The CDR3 DNA reads as TGCAGCGTTCAACAGGGGGGGTCAGATACGCAGTATTTT.

The V call is TRBV6-5, the J call TRBJ2-1; 8 nucleotides line up with TRBD2. V lost 4 bases, J lost 8 bases, and 10 bases stayed unmatched. This CDR3 comprises 15 residues. Germline V gene lookup returns CDR1 MNHEY and CDR2 SVGAGI. CDR3 region: CASSSGLDSSDEQFF. In nucleotides, the CDR3 is TGTGCCAGCAGTTCGGGACTAGATAGTTCGGATGAGCAGTTCTTC.

This chain uses TRBV29-1 with TRBJ1-2; a possible D gene is TRBD1 (5 bases). The germline V gene has CDR1 SQVTM and CDR2 ANQGSEA. Trimming pared 7 bases from V and 4 bases from J, leaving 16 bases between. The CDR3 totals 13 residues. The CDR3 region is CSADGAGGYGYTF. The DNA of the CDR3 is TGCAGCGCTGACGGGGCCGGGGGCTATGGCTACACCTTC.

The chain employs TRBV25-1 and TRBJ2-5, with TRBD1 identical over 10 bases. The CDR3 extends over 15 amino acids. After removal of 4 bases from V and 11 bases from J, the junction contained 13 bases not matched to a gene. Per germline, CDR1 MGHDK and CDR2 SYGVNS. The CDR3 is CASSALGQGDGKQYF. The CDR3 DNA reads TGTGCCAGCAGTGCCCTCGGACAGGGGGATGGGAAGCAGTACTTC.

The genes are TRBV6-5 and TRBJ2-1, with a weak D call TRBD1 (5 bases). The germline gives CDR1 MNHEY, CDR2 SVGAGI. The CDR3 is made up of 16 amino acids. The V and J ends lost 0 bases and 2 bases respectively, with 11 bases between them. For the CDR3, the DNA is TGTGCCAGCAGTTACTCTGGGGCCGATACCTACAATGAGCAGTTCTTC. Translated, it gives CASSYSGADTYNEQFF.

V is TRBV7-9 and J is TRBJ1-4, with no clear D. V was clipped by 5 bases and J by 1 base, with 11 bases between them. This CDR3 spans 15 amino acids. In germline, CDR1 is SEHNR, CDR2 FQNEAQ (reference sequence). As DNA, the CDR3 is TGTGCCAGCAGCCCCCTCCGGGAAACTAATGAAAAACTGTTTTTT. Translated: CASSPLRETNEKLFF.

This clonotype has only a few counts. The chain employs TRBV5-1 and TRBJ1-1; 9 bases agree with TRBD1. Germline CDR1 reads SGHRS; CDR2 reads YFSETQ. Trimming at V came to 3 bases and at J to 8 bases, leaving 5 bases not matched to a gene. The CDR3 is made up of 13 amino acids. The CDR3 DNA sequence: TGCGCCAGCAGCTCACAGGGGGCGACGGAAGCTTTCTTT. This encodes CASSSQGATEAFF.

The chain is built from TRBV6-5 and TRBJ2-1; 9 nucleotides line up with TRBD1. From germline, CDR1 is MNHEY and CDR2 SVGAGI. The CDR3 has 15 amino acids. J lost 6 bases, V lost 8 bases, and 11 bases had no gene match. The CDR3, as DNA: TGTGCCAGCCGCCCCAGGGGACAGGGTTCCAATGAGCAGTTCTTC. It is translated as CASRPRGQGSNEQFF.

The rearrangement uses TRBV29-1 and TRBJ1-2, with D perhaps matching TRBD1 (6 bases). The ends were cut back, 5 bases at V and 0 bases at J, with 19 bases in the middle. The germline V gene encodes CDR1 SQVTM and CDR2 ANQGSEA. This CDR3 contains 16 residues. Written as DNA, the CDR3 is TGCAGCGTTCCCTATCGGGGGGCTGAGGCTAACTATGGCTACACCTTC. It translates to CSVPYRGAEANYGYTF. Full variable domain (outside the CDR3, taken from reference TRBV29-1 and TRBJ1-2): SAVISQKPSRDICQRGTSLTIQCQVDSQVTMMFWYRQQPGQSLTLIATANQGSEATYESGFVIDKFPISRPNLTFSTLTVSNMSPEDSSIYLCSVPYRGAEANYGYTFGSGTRLTVV.

The chain is built from TRBV28 and TRBJ2-7; D remains unclear. This CDR3 region has 12 residues. Germline-derived CDR1 and CDR2 are MDHEN and SYDVKM. Trimming removed 10 bases at V and 0 bases at J, with 10 bases between. In DNA, the CDR3 is TGTGCCACCTCAGTAAGCTCCTACGAGCAGTACTTC. Translation: CATSVSSYEQYF.